What follows are 17 T cell receptor beta chains derived from one specimen sequenced in a study of shared clonotypes between healthy human individuals. Sequencing used immunoSEQ multiplex PCR; TCRdb keeps in-frame clones, though not all of them. Among some 2,500,000 clones listed, about 90% were seen once. The sequenced sample consisted of naive CD4+ T cells from PBMCs. Subset given: CD45RA+ positively selected. The receptors originated from a man between 18 and 29 years old in good health. Some clones in this sample may be carry-over from other donors' samples.

The V and J genes are TRBV11-2 and TRBJ2-5; D is uncertain. Per germline, CDR1 SGHAT and CDR2 FQNNGV. The CDR3 consists of 12 residues. V lost 3 bases, J lost 9 bases, and 11 bases lay in between. CDR3 loop: CASSFNSVAQYF. CDR3 DNA sequence: TGTGCCAGCAGCTTCAATTCGGTGGCCCAGTACTTC.

The chain joins TRBV5-1 to TRBJ2-2; weak D call: TRBD2 (6 bases). Germline CDR1 is SGHRS and CDR2 is YFSETQ. V dropped 4 bases and J dropped 4 bases, with 8 bases sitting between them. The CDR3 loop spans 13 amino acids. CDR3 protein: CASSLTSTGELFF. The CDR3 nucleotides read TGCGCCAGCAGCCTGACTAGCACCGGGGAGCTGTTTTTT. The full variable domain, completed using reference TRBV5-1 and TRBJ2-2, is KAGVTQTPRYLIKTRGQQVTLSCSPISGHRSVSWYQQTPGQGLQFLFEYFSETQRNKGNFPGRFSGRQFSNSRSEMNVSTLELGDSALYLCASSLTSTGELFFGEGSRLTVL.

A few counts support this clone. This chain joins TRBV9 and TRBJ2-7, with TRBD1 identical over 8 bases. V gave up 3 bases and J gave up 2 bases; unmatched junction bases: 4. CDR1 is SGDLS and CDR2 is YYNGEE in the germline V gene. This CDR3 region has 14 residues. The CDR3 loop reads CASSEQGVPYEQYF. The CDR3 DNA follows: TGTGCCAGCAGCGAACAGGGGGTGCCCTACGAGCAGTACTTC.

This clone was detected once. The chain carries TRBV28 and TRBJ2-1; 7 nucleotides align to TRBD2. The CDR3 runs 16 residues. After removal of 5 bases from V and 4 bases from J, the junction contained 11 bases not matched to a gene. The germline CDR1 and CDR2 sequences are MDHEN and SYDVKM. The CDR3 DNA is TGTGCCAGCAGTCCCTCGGGCGGGAGTACGTACAATGAGCAGTTCTTC. Amino acids: CASSPSGGSTYNEQFF.

The rearrangement joins TRBV28 to TRBJ2-7; TRBD2 matches at 11 bases. CDR1 and CDR2 (germline): MDHEN, SYDVKM. V shed 7 bases and J 3 bases; nucleotides not matched to a gene: 8. The CDR3 has 15 residues. Here the CDR3 DNA reads TGTGCCAGCATTTACCAGCTAGCGGGAGGCTACGAGCAGTACTTC. Residues: CASIYQLAGGYEQYF.

Remarks on this clone: At the DNA level, this CDR3 is encoded by other sequences in the same sample as well. This rearrangement joins TRBV6-1 to TRBJ2-7, with 8 bases lining up with TRBD1. The CDR3 runs to 14 residues. Germline lookup yields CDR1 MNHNS and CDR2 SASEGT. V gave up 1 base and J gave up 3 bases; unmatched junction bases: 2. CDR3 residues: CASSEGTGYYEQYF. The CDR3 DNA is TGTGCCAGCAGTGAAGGGACAGGGTACTACGAGCAGTACTTC.

The genes are TRBV29-1 and TRBJ1-1, with D perhaps TRBD1 (5 bases). Germline V lookup: CDR1 SQVTM, CDR2 ANQGSEA. The length of the CDR3 is 15 residues. V lost 6 bases to trimming and J lost 1 base, with 18 bases between them. The CDR3 nucleotides are TGCAGCGTGAAGAGCGGGACCGCTCCGAACACTGAAGCTTTCTTT. It specifies CSVKSGTAPNTEAFF.

The gene calls are TRBV19 and TRBJ1-2; 7 bases fit TRBD1. Losses at the gene ends were 6 bases for V and 4 bases for J; bases not matched to a gene: 5. There are 13 residues in the CDR3. CDR1 and CDR2 from the germline V gene are LNHDA and SQIVND (reference sequence). CDR3: CASSKGGVYGYTF. As DNA, the CDR3 is TGTGCCAGTAGCAAAGGGGGCGTCTATGGCTACACCTTC.

Worth noting for this clone: The sample contains more than one DNA sequence encoding this CDR3. The chain employs TRBV6-5 and TRBJ1-5, with TRBD1 matching over 7 bases. The CDR3 consists of 13 residues. Trimming took 5 bases from V and 2 from J; bases not matched to a gene: 0. The germline V gene has CDR1 MNHEY and CDR2 SVGAGI. The CDR3 loop reads CASSDRGNQPQHF. The CDR3 nucleotides are TGTGCCAGCAGTGACAGGGGCAATCAGCCCCAGCATTTT.

V gene TRBV19 combines with J gene TRBJ2-1, with D hard to call. With 4 bases removed from V and 2 bases from J, the gap between germline ends came to 6 bases. The CDR3 extends over 13 amino acids. From germline, CDR1 is LNHDA and CDR2 SQIVND (reference sequence). The CDR3 protein is CASSRRTYNEQFF. For the CDR3, the DNA is TGTGCCAGTAGTAGGCGGACCTACAATGAGCAGTTCTTC.

The chain couples TRBV9 to TRBJ2-5, with 10 bases matching TRBD2. This CDR3 is 18 amino acids long. After removal of 0 bases from V and 2 bases from J, the junction contained 10 bases not matched to a gene. Germline-derived CDR1 and CDR2 are SGDLS and YYNGEE. CDR3: CASSVAGLAGAGQETQYF. The CDR3, as DNA: TGTGCCAGCAGCGTAGCTGGGCTAGCGGGAGCGGGACAAGAGACCCAGTACTTC.

Notes on this clone: The same CDR3 is also encoded by other DNA sequences in this sample. This chain links TRBV18 with TRBJ2-2; D is ambiguous. Germline V gene lookup returns CDR1 KGHSH and CDR2 LQKENI. The germline V and J ends were trimmed by 3 bases and 4 bases, with 3 bases remaining between them. CDR3 length: 12 amino acids. The CDR3 sequence: CASSPPTGELFF. CDR3 DNA: TGTGCCAGCTCACCCCCCACCGGGGAGCTGTTTTTT.

The rearrangement links TRBV29-1 to TRBJ1-3; 7 nucleotides line up with TRBD1. The CDR3 has 13 residues. CDR1 and CDR2 (germline): SQVTM, ANQGSEA. The ends lost 7 bases at V and 4 bases at J; junction bases unmatched: 7. CDR3 loop: CSATRDRGNTIYF. The DNA of the CDR3 is TGCAGCGCAACACGGGACAGAGGAAACACCATATATTTT.

V is TRBV30 and J is TRBJ2-1, with D hard to call. The CDR3 covers 11 residues. CDR1 and CDR2 from the germline V gene are GTSNPN and SVGIG (reference sequence). Trimming stripped 0 bases from V and 9 bases from J, with 6 bases between. The DNA of the CDR3 is TGTGCCTGGAGTGTACGGCTTGAGCAGTTCTTC. As protein: CAWSVRLEQFF.

Remarks on this clone: Distinct nucleotide sequences in the sample also encode this CDR3. The CDR3 bases are TGTGCCAGCAGACGACAGGGGACAGATACGCAGTATTTT. It codes for CASRRQGTDTQYF. The genes are TRBV28 and TRBJ2-3; 8 bases match TRBD1. CDR1 MDHEN and CDR2 SYDVKM come from the germline V gene. V lost 6 bases and J lost 3; bases outside the gene matches: 2. This CDR3 has 13 amino acids.

J is TRBJ1-4 and V is TRBV19, with no clear D. The CDR3 is 16 amino acids. Germline V gene sequence: CDR1 LNHDA, CDR2 SQIVND (reference sequence). Trimming removed 1 base from V and 0 bases from J, with 9 bases in between. The CDR3: CASSIVHGATNEKLFF. Written as DNA, the CDR3 is TGTGCCAGTAGTATAGTACACGGCGCAACTAATGAAAAACTGTTTTTT.

The chain employs TRBV9 and TRBJ2-5, with 8 bases lining up with TRBD2. The CDR3 spans 15 residues. Losses at the gene ends were 4 bases for V and 5 bases for J; bases not matched to a gene: 10. CDR1 and CDR2 from the germline V gene are SGDLS and YYNGEE. The CDR3 sequence: CASSTSPGGVETQYF. The CDR3 DNA follows: TGTGCCAGCAGCACTTCCCCGGGGGGGGTCGAGACCCAGTACTTC.